This T cell receptor beta chain was sequenced in a study of tumour-infiltrating T cells in Burkitt lymphoma (dated by TCRdb to the early 2020s). The study in broad terms: The Burkitt lymphoma cohort included about 82 patients and covered every epidemiological subtype of the disease. TCR repertoire data were correlated with clinical outcome; productive clonality predicted overall and progression-free survival, independent of established prognosticators including age at diagnosis. General findings and caveats noted by the study authors: Numerous Burkitt lymphoma patients were found to share several public clonotypes, a finding suggesting shared tumour neoantigen selection that is absent from diffuse large B-cell lymphoma.

Measured from the cysteine to the phenylalanine, the CDR3 is 14 residues long. Of the read, only the CDR3 DNA is kept; its 42 bases are in frame from base 1. The germline V gene specifies SGHRS as CDR1 and YFSETQ as CDR2. V loses 4 bases of germline sequence and J loses 7 bases, and the interval between the two ends is 15 bases. The protocol used for the library was the immunoSEQ multiplex PCR assay. Imported from immuneACCESS, the table was reduced by TCRdb to in-frame sequences with V and J called. These copies leave out some clones; in studies compared against another copy, an unresolved V gene accounts for under half, and the cause of the remainder is not known. This sample is represented by some 2,100 clones; 13% of them were singletons. Roughly 7.5% of the sample belongs to the ten largest clones. Notes on this clone: It has no known antigen specificity. No quality values exist for individual bases; no much larger clone is one base distant.

The sequence is built from TRBV5-1 and TRBJ1-5; D gene: possibly TRBD1, on 5 matching bases. The material sequenced was tumor tissue. This TCR was sampled from a human donor with Burkitt lymphoma. The nucleotide sequence is TGCGCCAGCAGCCCAGGGAAGGGTTCCCAGCCCCAGCATTTT. Its product reads: CASSPGKGSQPQHF. The CDR3 plus the reference TRBV5-1 and TRBJ1-5 genes for the other parts give the full variable domain: KAGVTQTPRYLIKTRGQQVTLSCSPISGHRSVSWYQQTPGQGLQFLFEYFSETQRNKGNFPGRFSGRQFSNSRSEMNVSTLELGDSALYLCASSPGKGSQPQHFGDGTRLSIL.